Below, 9 T cell receptor beta chains from the same sample are listed, as sequenced in a study of T cell repertoires in cytomegalovirus infection. TCRdb passed the reads through MiXCR, listing each CDR3 protein once. The profile shows approximately 500,000 distinct CDR3 sequences, about 15% of them singletons. Sequencing used CD8+ T cells from PBMCs. The origin of the receptors is a human donor in good health (CMV status not recorded). Some clones in this sample may be carry-over from other donors' samples.

This clonotype was seen many times. V is TRBV7-8 and J is TRBJ1-5; D gene unclear. Per the germline V gene, CDR1 is SGHVS and CDR2 is FQNEAQ. CDR3 length: 14 residues. The V and J ends lost 0 bases and 6 bases respectively, with 9 bases between them. CDR3 nucleotides: TGTGCCAGCAGCTTAGCCCAGGCGGGTCAGCCCCAGCATTTT. It codes for CASSLAQAGQPQHF.

A note on this clonotype: This may be a read error, as it is one base from a much larger clone. The chain joins TRBV29-1 to TRBJ1-5; 7 nucleotides line up with TRBD1. J was trimmed by 3 bases and V by 6 bases; bases with no gene match: 5. Germline V gene data show CDR1 as SQVTM and CDR2 as ANQGSEA. The CDR3 runs 13 residues. Written as DNA, the CDR3 is TGCAGCGTCCTGGGACAGTCCAATCAGCCCCAGCATTTT. Its translation is CSVLGQSNQPQHF.

This clonotype showed up many times. The CDR3 is CASSFPRGRNTGELFF. The CDR3, as DNA: TGTGCCAGCAGCTTCCCCAGGGGGCGGAACACCGGGGAGCTGTTTTTT. The rearrangement links TRBV11-2 to TRBJ2-2; 8 nucleotides align to TRBD1. CDR1 SGHAT and CDR2 FQNNGV come from the germline V gene. J was trimmed by 1 base and V by 3 bases; bases with no gene match: 4. CDR3 length: 16 residues. The variable domain in full, completed from reference TRBV11-2 and TRBJ2-2, reads EAGVAQSPRYKIIEKRQSVAFWCNPISGHATLYWYQQILGQGPKLLIQFQNNGVVDDSQLPKDRFSAERLKGVDSTLKIQPAKLEDSAVYLCASSFPRGRNTGELFFGEGSRLTVL.

This clonotype was seen more than once but under ten times. The chain carries TRBV27 and TRBJ2-1; 7 nucleotides agree with TRBD2. The CDR3 consists of 16 residues. Germline CDR1 MNHEY, CDR2 SMNVEV (reference sequence). V lost 1 base and J lost 3; bases outside the gene matches: 6. CDR3: CASSLFSGGGYNEQFF. CDR3 in DNA: TGTGCCAGCAGTTTATTTTCGGGAGGAGGCTACAATGAGCAGTTCTTC.

This clonotype was found many times. The chain is built from TRBV4-1 and TRBJ1-1; no reliable D call. V gave up 1 base and J gave up 1 base, with 7 bases separating them. The CDR3 consists of 14 residues. Germline V gene sequence: CDR1 MGHRA, CDR2 YSYEKL. CDR3: CASSQVGENTEAFF. CDR3 nucleotides: TGCGCCAGCAGCCAAGTGGGAGAGAACACTGAAGCTTTCTTT.

Points on this clonotype: This clone may be a read error of a much larger clone one base away. V gene TRBV7-9 combines with J gene TRBJ2-1; no definite D call. This CDR3 spans 14 amino acids. The V gene lost 0 bases and the J gene lost 12 bases, with 15 bases spanning the gap. CDR1 SEHNR and CDR2 FQNEAQ come from the germline V gene (reference sequence). The CDR3 loop is CASSLAVARGVQFF. DNA for the CDR3: TGTGCCAGCAGCTTAGCGGTGGCGCGCGGTGTGCAGTTCTTC.

This clonotype was found a few times. The rearrangement joins TRBV4-2 to TRBJ1-3; D might be TRBD1 (6 bases). Trimming pared 5 bases from V and 4 bases from J, leaving 12 bases between. There are 14 residues in the CDR3. From germline, CDR1 is LGHNA and CDR2 YNFKEQ. CDR3 coding DNA: TGTGCCAGCAGCTCCGGGGGGGCCGGAAACACCATATATTTT. It encodes CASSSGGAGNTIYF.

This clonotype has only a few counts. The CDR3 sequence: CASSFRGGRDTIYF. The CDR3 DNA reads TGTGCCAGCAGTTTCCGAGGGGGCAGGGACACCATATATTTT. The chain uses TRBV27 and TRBJ1-3; 7 bases align to TRBD1. Germline V gene data show CDR1 as MNHEY and CDR2 as SMNVEV (reference sequence). There are 14 residues in the CDR3. V was clipped by 3 bases and J by 8 bases; unmatched bases: 7.

V and J are TRBV5-1 and TRBJ1-1; 10 positions agree with TRBD1. V was pared by 0 bases and J by 5 bases, with 4 bases of the junction left unmatched. The CDR3 runs to 15 residues. The germline gives CDR1 SGHRS, CDR2 YFSETQ. CDR3 bases: TGCGCCAGCAGCTTGGCCGGGACAGGGGCTACTGAAGCTTTCTTT. Its protein product is CASSLAGTGATEAFF. The full variable domain, rest sourced from reference TRBV5-1 and TRBJ1-1, is KAGVTQTPRYLIKTRGQQVTLSCSPISGHRSVSWYQQTPGQGLQFLFEYFSETQRNKGNFPGRFSGRQFSNSRSEMNVSTLELGDSALYLCASSLAGTGATEAFFGQGTRLTVV.